Below are 11 T cell receptor beta chains sequenced from a single sample in a study of blood T cell repertoires in COVID-19. Only in-frame clones appear in the TCRdb table, and some are missing; sequencing was by immunoSEQ multiplex PCR. Altogether approximately 16,000 clones are present, around nine tenths being singletons, with the ten largest covering 25% to 40%. The sequenced sample was peripheral blood. Every receptor here comes from a woman of 80 years or more with COVID-19, enrolled during active disease.

The chain is built from TRBV5-6 and TRBJ1-1; D possibly corresponds to TRBD1 (6 bases). CDR3 size: 14 residues. Germline V lookup: CDR1 SGHDT, CDR2 YYEEEE. V gave up 5 bases and J gave up 5 bases, with 16 bases separating them. CDR3 nucleotides: TGTGCCAGCAGGAAGATCTGGGGGCAGACTGAAGCTTTCTTT. The encoded protein is CASRKIWGQTEAFF.

This clone was seen a handful of times. The chain combines TRBV14 with TRBJ2-7; D not certain. The length of the CDR3 is 13 residues. Germline V CDR1 and CDR2: SGHDN, FVKESK. V was pared by 2 bases and J by 10 bases, with 15 bases between. CDR3 nucleotides: TGTGCCAGCAGCCAAACAGAGATGAGCATACAGTACTTC. This codes for CASSQTEMSIQYF.

The chain uses TRBV5-1 and TRBJ1-6; D might be TRBD1 (5 bases). V was shortened by 0 bases and J by 6 bases, with 13 bases between the two germline ends. The germline V gene encodes CDR1 SGHRS and CDR2 YFSETQ. The CDR3 extends over 16 amino acids. The CDR3 DNA reads TGCGCCAGCAGCTTGGACCAGACAGCAAGTAATTCACCCCTCCACTTT. Its translation is CASSLDQTASNSPLHF.

This clone was seen a single time. The CDR3 DNA is TGTGCCAGTAGTATCTGGGGGCTGGATGGCTACACCTTC. Translated: CASSIWGLDGYTF. V and J are TRBV19 and TRBJ1-2; D is perhaps TRBD1 (6 bases). Germline loops: CDR1 LNHDA, CDR2 SQIVND (reference sequence). This CDR3 is 13 amino acids long. The germline V and J ends were trimmed by 3 bases and 6 bases, with 11 bases remaining between them. Using reference TRBV19 and TRBJ1-2 for the parts outside the CDR3, the full variable domain is DGGITQSPKYLFRKEGQNVTLSCEQNLNHDAMYWYRQDPGQGLRLIYYSQIVNDFQKGDIAEGYSVSREKKESFPLTVTSAQKNPTAFYLCASSIWGLDGYTFGSGTRLTVV.

The chain links TRBV19 to TRBJ1-1; unclear D gene. With 2 bases removed from V and 1 base from J, the gap between germline ends came to 5 bases. Germline V lookup: CDR1 LNHDA, CDR2 SQIVND (reference sequence). The CDR3 contains 13 residues. The CDR3 DNA reads TGTGCCAGTAGTATAAACAGGAACACTGAAGCTTTCTTT. It encodes CASSINRNTEAFF.

The chain has TRBV6-2 or TRBV6-3 and TRBJ2-1; possible D gene TRBD2, 5 bases. The CDR3 runs to 15 residues. Per germline, CDR1 MNHEY and CDR2 SVGEGT. V shed 5 bases and J shed 2 bases, with 13 bases lying between them. The CDR3 region has the DNA TGTGCCAGCAGTGAGCAGGACTCTGCCTACAATGAGCAGTTCTTC. It codes for CASSEQDSAYNEQFF.

The rearrangement uses TRBV27 and TRBJ2-1, with TRBD2 identical over 7 bases. This CDR3 contains 16 residues. With V trimmed by 8 bases and J by 0 bases, 10 bases remained unmatched. In germline, CDR1 is MNHEY, CDR2 SMNVEV (reference sequence). The CDR3 region is CASGRLAPSSYNEQFF. CDR3 nucleotide sequence: TGTGCCAGCGGAAGACTAGCCCCTAGCTCCTACAATGAGCAGTTCTTC.

This clone was observed a single time. The chain uses TRBV5-4 and TRBJ1-2, with 10 nucleotides matching TRBD1. CDR3 length equals 16 residues. V trimming: 2 bases; J trimming: 2 bases; junction bases outside the gene matches: 6. Germline CDR1 and CDR2: SGHNT and YYREEE (reference sequence). The CDR3: CASSFNRDRGNYGYTF. CDR3 DNA sequence: TGTGCCAGCAGCTTTAACCGGGACAGGGGAAACTATGGCTACACCTTC.

Only a few counts were recorded for this clone. The J gene is TRBJ2-7, the V gene TRBV4-1; 10 positions match TRBD1. Germline V gives CDR1 MGHRA, CDR2 YSYEKL. V shed 4 bases, J shed 2 bases, and the junction held 5 bases outside the gene matches. The CDR3 contains 15 residues. This CDR3 is CASSPRDRGTYEQYF. In DNA form, the CDR3 reads TGCGCCAGCAGCCCCCGGGACAGGGGAACCTACGAGCAGTACTTC.

The chain is built from TRBV7-8 and TRBJ2-7, with D perhaps matching TRBD2 (5 bases). CDR1 is SGHVS, CDR2 FQNEAQ, per germline. V was clipped by 3 bases and J by 3 bases, with 9 bases between them. The CDR3 is 13 amino acids. In nucleotides, the CDR3 is TGTGCCAGCAGCTTGCAACTAGACTACGAGCAGTACTTC. As protein: CASSLQLDYEQYF.

This chain connects TRBV11-2 to TRBJ1-6, with TRBD1 as a possible D gene (6 bases). The CDR3 contains 14 residues. Germline CDR1 is SGHAT and CDR2 is FQNNGV. Trimming removed 2 bases from V and 6 bases from J, with 8 bases in between. The CDR3 bases are TGTGCCAGCAGCTTAAGGGGGGGTAATTCACCCCTCCACTTT. This translates into CASSLRGGNSPLHF. The variable domain in full, with the rest retrieved from reference TRBV11-2 and TRBJ1-6, is EAGVAQSPRYKIIEKRQSVAFWCNPISGHATLYWYQQILGQGPKLLIQFQNNGVVDDSQLPKDRFSAERLKGVDSTLKIQPAKLEDSAVYLCASSLRGGNSPLHFGNGTRLTVT.